This T cell receptor beta chain was found in a study of T cell changes during pregnancy in multiple sclerosis. Only in-frame clones appear in the TCRdb table, and some are missing; sequencing was by immunoSEQ multiplex PCR. The table has 85,000 to 90,000 clones, about 93% seen once. The sequences come from peripheral blood, collected after pregnancy. This receptor was identified in a female donor in good health, enrolled as a control in a pregnancy study.

The CDR3 bases are TGTGCCAGCAGTTACAGTCAGGGTACCAATGAGCAGTTCTTC. This codes for CASSYSQGTNEQFF. The V gene is TRBV6-5, the J gene TRBJ2-1; TRBD1 might be the D (5 bases). The ends were cut back, 2 bases at V and 6 bases at J, with 11 bases in the middle. The CDR3 covers 14 residues. Germline lookup yields CDR1 MNHEY and CDR2 SVGAGI.